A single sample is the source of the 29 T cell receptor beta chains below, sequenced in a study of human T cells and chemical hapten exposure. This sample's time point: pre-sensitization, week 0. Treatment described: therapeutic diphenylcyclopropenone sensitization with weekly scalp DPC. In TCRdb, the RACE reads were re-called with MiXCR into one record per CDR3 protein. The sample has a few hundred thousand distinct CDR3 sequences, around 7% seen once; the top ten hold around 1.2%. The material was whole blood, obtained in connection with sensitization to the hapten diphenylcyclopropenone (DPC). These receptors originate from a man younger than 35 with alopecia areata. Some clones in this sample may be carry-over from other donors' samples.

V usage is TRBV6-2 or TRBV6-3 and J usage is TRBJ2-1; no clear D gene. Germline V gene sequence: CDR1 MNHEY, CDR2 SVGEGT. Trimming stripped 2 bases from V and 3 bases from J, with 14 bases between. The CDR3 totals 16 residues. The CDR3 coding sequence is TGTGCCAGCAGTTACCCCAGTTTGGAGATCTACAATGAGCAGTTCTTC. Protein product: CASSYPSLEIYNEQFF.

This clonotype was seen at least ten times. The CDR3 sequence: CASREGPSNQPQHF. In DNA form, the CDR3 reads TGTGCCAGCAGAGAGGGACCGTCTAATCAGCCCCAGCATTTT. The rearrangement joins TRBV28 to TRBJ1-5; perhaps TRBD1 as D (5 bases). CDR1 and CDR2 from the germline V gene are MDHEN and SYDVKM. The CDR3 has 14 amino acids. Deletions cut 6 bases from V and 4 bases from J, with 13 bases between. Combining the CDR3 with reference TRBV28 and TRBJ1-5 gives the whole variable domain DVKVTQSSRYLVKRTGEKVFLECVQDMDHENMFWYRQDPGLGLRLIYFSYDVKMKEKGDIPEGYSVSREKKERFSLILESASTNQTSMYLCASREGPSNQPQHFGDGTRLSIL.

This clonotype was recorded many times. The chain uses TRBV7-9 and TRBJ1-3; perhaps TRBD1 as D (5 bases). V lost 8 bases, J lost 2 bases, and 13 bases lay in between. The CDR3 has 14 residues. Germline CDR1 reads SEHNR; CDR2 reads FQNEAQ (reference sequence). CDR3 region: CASERGSPGNTIYF. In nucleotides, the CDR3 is TGTGCCAGCGAGAGGGGCTCTCCTGGAAACACCATATATTTT.

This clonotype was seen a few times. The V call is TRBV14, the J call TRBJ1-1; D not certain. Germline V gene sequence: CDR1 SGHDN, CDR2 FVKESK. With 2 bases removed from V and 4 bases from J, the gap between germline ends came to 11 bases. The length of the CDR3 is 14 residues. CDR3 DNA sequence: TGTGCCAGCAGCCAACGACCCCGGGGCACTGAAGCTTTCTTT. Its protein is CASSQRPRGTEAFF.

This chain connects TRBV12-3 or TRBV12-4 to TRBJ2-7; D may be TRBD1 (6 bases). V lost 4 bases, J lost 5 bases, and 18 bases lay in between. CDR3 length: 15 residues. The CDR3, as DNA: TGTGCCAGCAGTTCCCCCAGGGGCGCCCCTCACGAGCAGTACTTC. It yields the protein CASSSPRGAPHEQYF.

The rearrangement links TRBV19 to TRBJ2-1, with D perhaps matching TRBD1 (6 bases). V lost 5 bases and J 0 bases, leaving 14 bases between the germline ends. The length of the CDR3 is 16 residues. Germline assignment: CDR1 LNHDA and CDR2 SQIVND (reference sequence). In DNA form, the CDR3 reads TGTGCCAGTAGTCAATCGGGACACAGCTCCTACAATGAGCAGTTCTTC. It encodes CASSQSGHSSYNEQFF.

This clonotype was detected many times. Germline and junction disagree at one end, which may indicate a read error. The CDR3 DNA is TGTGCCAGCAGCTTAGTTCCAGGGGGCGCGGATTTT. It is translated as CASSLVPGGADF. J is TRBJ1-5 and V is TRBV11-2; 8 bases are shared with TRBD1. The CDR3 has 12 amino acids. Germline V CDR1 and CDR2: SGHAT, FQNNGV.

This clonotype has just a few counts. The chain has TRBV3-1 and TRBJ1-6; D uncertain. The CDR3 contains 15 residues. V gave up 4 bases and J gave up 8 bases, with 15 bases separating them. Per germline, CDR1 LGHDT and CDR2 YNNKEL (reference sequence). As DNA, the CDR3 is TGTGCCAGCAGCCTCGCCCCGGATGGGGATTCACCCCTCCACTTT. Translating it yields CASSLAPDGDSPLHF.

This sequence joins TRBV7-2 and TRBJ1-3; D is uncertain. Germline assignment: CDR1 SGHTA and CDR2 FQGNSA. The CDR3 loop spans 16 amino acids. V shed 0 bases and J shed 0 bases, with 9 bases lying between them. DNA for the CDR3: TGTGCCAGCAGCTTAGCGGGCGGAAACTCTGGAAACACCATATATTTT. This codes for CASSLAGGNSGNTIYF. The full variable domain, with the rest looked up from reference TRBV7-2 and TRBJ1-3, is GAGVSQSPSNKVTEKGKDVELRCDPISGHTALYWYRQSLGQGLEFLIYFQGNSAPDKSGLPSDRFSAERTGGSVSTLTIQRTQQEDSAVYLCASSLAGGNSGNTIYFGEGSWLTVV.

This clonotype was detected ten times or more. The chain's CDR3 is CSARAGTAYTGELFF. As DNA, the CDR3 is TGCAGTGCTAGAGCCGGGACAGCTTACACCGGGGAGCTGTTTTTT. The chain carries TRBV20-1 and TRBJ2-2, with 7 bases identical to TRBD1. The CDR3 sequence is 15 residues long. Germline CDR1 and CDR2: DFQATT and SNEGSKA (reference sequence). J was trimmed by 3 bases and V by 1 base; bases with no gene match: 5.

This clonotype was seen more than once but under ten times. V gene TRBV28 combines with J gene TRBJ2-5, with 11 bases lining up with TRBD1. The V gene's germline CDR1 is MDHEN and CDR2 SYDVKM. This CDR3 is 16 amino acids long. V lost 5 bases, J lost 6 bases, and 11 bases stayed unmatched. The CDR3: CASSPGTGGLRKTQYF. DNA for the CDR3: TGTGCCAGCAGTCCCGGGACAGGGGGTCTTAGAAAGACCCAGTACTTC.

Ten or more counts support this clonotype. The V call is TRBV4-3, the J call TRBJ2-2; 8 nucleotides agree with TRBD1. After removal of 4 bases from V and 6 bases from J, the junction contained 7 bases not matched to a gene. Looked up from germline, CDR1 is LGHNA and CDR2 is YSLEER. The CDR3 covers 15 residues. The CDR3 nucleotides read TGCGCCAGCAGCCGAGGACAGGGTTCCGCCGGGGAGCTGTTTTTT. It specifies CASSRGQGSAGELFF.

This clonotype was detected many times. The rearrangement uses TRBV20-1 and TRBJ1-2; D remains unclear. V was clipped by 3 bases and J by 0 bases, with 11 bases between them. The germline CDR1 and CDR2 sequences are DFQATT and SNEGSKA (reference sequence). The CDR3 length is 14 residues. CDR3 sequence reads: CSASSGRANYGYTF. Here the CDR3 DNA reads TGCAGTGCTAGCAGCGGGAGAGCTAACTATGGCTACACCTTC.

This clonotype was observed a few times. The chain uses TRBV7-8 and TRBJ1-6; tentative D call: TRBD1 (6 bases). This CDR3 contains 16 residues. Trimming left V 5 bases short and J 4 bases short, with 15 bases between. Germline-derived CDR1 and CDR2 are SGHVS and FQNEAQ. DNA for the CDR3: TGTGCCAGCAGCCACAGGGCAAGTTCTTATAATTCACCCCTCCACTTT. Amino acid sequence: CASSHRASSYNSPLHF.

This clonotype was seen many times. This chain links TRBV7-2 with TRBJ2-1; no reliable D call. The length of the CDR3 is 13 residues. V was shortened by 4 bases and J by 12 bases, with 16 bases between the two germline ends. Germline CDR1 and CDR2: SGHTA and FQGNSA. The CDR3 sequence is CASSSYLDPGQFF. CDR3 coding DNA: TGTGCCAGCAGCTCGTATTTAGACCCTGGGCAGTTCTTC.

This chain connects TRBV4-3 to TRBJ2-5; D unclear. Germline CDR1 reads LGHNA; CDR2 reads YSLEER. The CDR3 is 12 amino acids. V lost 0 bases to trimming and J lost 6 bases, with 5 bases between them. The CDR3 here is CASSQDDKTQYF. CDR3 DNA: TGCGCCAGCAGCCAAGATGACAAGACCCAGTACTTC.

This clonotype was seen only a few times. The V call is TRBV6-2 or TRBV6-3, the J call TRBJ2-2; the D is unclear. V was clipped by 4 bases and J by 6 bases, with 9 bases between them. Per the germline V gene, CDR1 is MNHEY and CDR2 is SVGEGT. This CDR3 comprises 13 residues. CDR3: CASSFKIPGELFF. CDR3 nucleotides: TGTGCCAGCAGTTTTAAGATCCCCGGGGAGCTGTTTTTT.

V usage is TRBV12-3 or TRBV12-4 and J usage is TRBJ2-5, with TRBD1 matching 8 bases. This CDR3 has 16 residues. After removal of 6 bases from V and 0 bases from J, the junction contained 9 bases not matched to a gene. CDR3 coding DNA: TGTGCCAGCAGACCCGGGGACAGGCGCAACCAAGAGACCCAGTACTTC. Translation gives CASRPGDRRNQETQYF.

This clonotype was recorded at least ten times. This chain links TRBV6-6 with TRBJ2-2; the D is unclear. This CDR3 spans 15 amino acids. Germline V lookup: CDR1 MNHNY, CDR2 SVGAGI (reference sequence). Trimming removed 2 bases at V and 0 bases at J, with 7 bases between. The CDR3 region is CASSYRAANTGELFF. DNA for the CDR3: TGTGCCAGCAGTTACCGGGCAGCGAACACCGGGGAGCTGTTTTTT.

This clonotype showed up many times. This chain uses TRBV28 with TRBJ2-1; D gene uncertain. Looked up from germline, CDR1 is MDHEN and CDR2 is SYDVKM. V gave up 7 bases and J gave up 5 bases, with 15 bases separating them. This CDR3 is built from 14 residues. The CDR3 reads CASTVSGINNEQFF. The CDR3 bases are TGTGCCAGCACCGTGTCGGGTATAAACAATGAGCAGTTCTTC. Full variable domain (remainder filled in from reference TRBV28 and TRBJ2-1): DVKVTQSSRYLVKRTGEKVFLECVQDMDHENMFWYRQDPGLGLRLIYFSYDVKMKEKGDIPEGYSVSREKKERFSLILESASTNQTSMYLCASTVSGINNEQFFGPGTRLTVL.

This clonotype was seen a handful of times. The CDR3 DNA reads TGCGCCAGCAGAAGAGACAGGGAACAGCCCCAGCATTTT. Amino acids: CASRRDREQPQHF. This chain connects TRBV10-2 to TRBJ1-5, with 7 bases identical to TRBD1. CDR1 WSHSY and CDR2 SAAADI come from the germline V gene. The length of the CDR3 is 13 residues. The ends lost 6 bases at V and 7 bases at J; junction bases unmatched: 6.

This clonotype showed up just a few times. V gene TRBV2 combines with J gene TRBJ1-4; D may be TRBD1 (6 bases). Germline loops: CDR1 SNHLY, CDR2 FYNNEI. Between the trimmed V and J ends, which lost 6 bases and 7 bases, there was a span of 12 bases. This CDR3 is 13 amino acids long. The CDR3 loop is CASSQGSSEKLFF. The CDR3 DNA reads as TGTGCCAGCAGCCAGGGGTCGTCTGAAAAACTGTTTTTT.

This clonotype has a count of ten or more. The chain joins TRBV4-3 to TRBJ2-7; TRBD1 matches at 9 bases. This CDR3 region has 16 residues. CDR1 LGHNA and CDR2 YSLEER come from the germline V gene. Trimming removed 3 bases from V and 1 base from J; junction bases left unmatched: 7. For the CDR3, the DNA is TGCGCCAGCAGCCAGAGGACAGGGGCCCTATCCTACGAGCAGTACTTC. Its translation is CASSQRTGALSYEQYF.

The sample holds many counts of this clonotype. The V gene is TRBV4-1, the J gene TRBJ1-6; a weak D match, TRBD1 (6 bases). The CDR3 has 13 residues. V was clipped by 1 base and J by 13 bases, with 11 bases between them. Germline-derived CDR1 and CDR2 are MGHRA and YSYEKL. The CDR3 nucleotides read TGCGCCAGCAGCCAAGCTACAGGGTTGCCCCTCCACTTT. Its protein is CASSQATGLPLHF.

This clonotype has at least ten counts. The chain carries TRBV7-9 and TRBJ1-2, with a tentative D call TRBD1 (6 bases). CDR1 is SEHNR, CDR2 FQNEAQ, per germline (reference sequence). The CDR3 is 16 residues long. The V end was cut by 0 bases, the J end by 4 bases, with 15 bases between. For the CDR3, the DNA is TGTGCCAGCAGCTTAGCATCGGGGGGGCGCACCTATGGCTACACCTTC. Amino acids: CASSLASGGRTYGYTF. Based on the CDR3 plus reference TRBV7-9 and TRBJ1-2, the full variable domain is DTGVSQNPRHKITKRGQNVTFRCDPISEHNRLYWYRQTLGQGPEFLTYFQNEAQLEKSRLLSDRFSAERPKGSFSTLEIQRTEQGDSAMYLCASSLASGGRTYGYTFGSGTRLTVV.

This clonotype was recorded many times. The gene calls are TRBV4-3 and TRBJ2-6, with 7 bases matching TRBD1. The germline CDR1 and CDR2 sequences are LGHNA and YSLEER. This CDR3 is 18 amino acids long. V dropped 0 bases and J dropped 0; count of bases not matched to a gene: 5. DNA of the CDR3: TGCGCCAGCAGCCAAGAAGTGGGACAGACCTCTGGGGCCAACGTCCTGACTTTC. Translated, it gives CASSQEVGQTSGANVLTF.

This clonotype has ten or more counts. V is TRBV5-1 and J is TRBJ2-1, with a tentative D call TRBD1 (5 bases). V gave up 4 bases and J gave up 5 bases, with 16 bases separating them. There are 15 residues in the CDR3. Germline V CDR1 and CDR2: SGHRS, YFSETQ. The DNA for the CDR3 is TGCGCCAGCAGCGAGACAGAAATTCCGAACAATGAGCAGTTCTTC. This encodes CASSETEIPNNEQFF.

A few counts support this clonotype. CDR3 residues: CASSRIGNTEAFF. The CDR3 DNA reads TGCGCCAGCAGCAGAATAGGGAACACTGAAGCTTTCTTT. The chain employs TRBV5-1 and TRBJ1-1; D remains unclear. V lost 4 bases and J 1 base, leaving 8 bases between the germline ends. CDR1 and CDR2 (germline): SGHRS, YFSETQ. This CDR3 has 13 amino acids.

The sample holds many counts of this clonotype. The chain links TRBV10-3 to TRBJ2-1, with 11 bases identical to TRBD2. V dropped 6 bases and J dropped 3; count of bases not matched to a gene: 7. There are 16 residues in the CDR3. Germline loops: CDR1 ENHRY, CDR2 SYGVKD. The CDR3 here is CAISLSGGAHYNEQFF. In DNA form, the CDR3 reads TGTGCCATCAGCCTTAGCGGGGGGGCCCACTACAATGAGCAGTTCTTC.